The 5 T cell receptor beta chains in this list originate from one sample, sequenced in a study of beta chain features in type 1 diabetes. What was sequenced were expressed TCRB transcripts, since all of the isolated RNA had been reverse transcribed. Sequenced by immunoSEQ multiplex PCR; TCRdb stores in-frame clones only, minus some. The top ten hold about 0.011% of the sample, which has a few hundred thousand clones, around 22% seen once. No antigens are known for them. Findings of the study overall: Shortening of TCRB CDR3s, moderate but significant, appeared in all four CD4+ subsets of Type 1 diabetes patients.

Sequenced sample: naive CD4+ T cells from blood. Receptors originate from a woman between 25 and 40 years old with type 1 diabetes.

There are a few counts of this clone. The gene calls are TRBV15 and TRBJ2-7; 7 bases match TRBD1. Unmatched junction bases numbered 8, after V lost 1 base and J lost 2 bases. Per germline, CDR1 LNHNV and CDR2 YYDKDF (reference sequence). This CDR3 contains 16 residues. In DNA form, the CDR3 reads TGTGCCACCAGCAGAGGTACAGGGGCGATTACCTACGAGCAGTACTTC. The encoded protein is CATSRGTGAITYEQYF.

This clone occurred once. The V and J genes are TRBV19 and TRBJ1-2; perhaps TRBD1 as D (5 bases). Looked up from germline, CDR1 is LNHDA and CDR2 is SQIVND (reference sequence). The CDR3 length is 13 residues. Trimming removed 8 bases from V and 4 bases from J, with 14 bases in between. The chain's CDR3 is CASSARAGYGYTF. The CDR3 nucleotides are TGTGCCAGTTCAGCCAGGGCCGGCTATGGCTACACCTTC.

The table lists this clone with a few counts. The chain recombines TRBV11-2 with TRBJ2-7; 8 bases align to TRBD2. V gave up 5 bases and J gave up 10 bases; unmatched junction bases: 13. The germline V gene encodes CDR1 SGHAT and CDR2 FQNNGV. The CDR3 extends over 14 amino acids. This CDR3 is CASSPPGGELEQYF. Here the CDR3 DNA reads TGTGCCAGCAGCCCACCCGGGGGGGAGTTGGAACAGTACTTC.

There are a few counts of this clone. The rearrangement joins TRBV30 to TRBJ2-2, with a weak D call TRBD2 (5 bases). Germline V lookup: CDR1 GTSNPN, CDR2 SVGIG (reference sequence). Between the trimmed V and J ends, which lost 0 bases and 6 bases, there was a span of 14 bases. The CDR3 spans 15 residues. The CDR3, as DNA: TGTGCCTGGAGTGTACAGCTACCGGGGTCCGGGGAGCTGTTTTTT. Translated, it gives CAWSVQLPGSGELFF.

In its sample, this clone was seen once. The chain combines TRBV2 with TRBJ2-3; no reliable D call. The germline gives CDR1 SNHLY, CDR2 FYNNEI. The CDR3 is 12 amino acids. The V gene lost 5 bases and the J gene lost 4 bases, with 7 bases spanning the gap. In DNA, the CDR3 is TGTGCCAGCAGTCTGAGAGCAGATACGCAGTATTTT. This translates into CASSLRADTQYF.